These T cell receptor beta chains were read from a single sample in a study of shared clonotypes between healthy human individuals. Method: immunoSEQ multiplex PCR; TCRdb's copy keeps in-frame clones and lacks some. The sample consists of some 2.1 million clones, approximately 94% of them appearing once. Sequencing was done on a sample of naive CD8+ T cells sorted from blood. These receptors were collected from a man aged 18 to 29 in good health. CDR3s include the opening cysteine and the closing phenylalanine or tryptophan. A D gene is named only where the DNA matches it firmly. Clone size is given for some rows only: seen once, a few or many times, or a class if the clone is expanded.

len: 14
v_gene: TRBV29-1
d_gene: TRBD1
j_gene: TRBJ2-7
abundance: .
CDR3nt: TGCAGCGTCCTTACGGGACAGGGAAGCTACGAGCAGTACTTC
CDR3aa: CSVLTGQGSYEQYF

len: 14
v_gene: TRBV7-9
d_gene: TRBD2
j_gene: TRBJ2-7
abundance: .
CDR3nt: TGTGCCAGCAGCTTACAGCGGGAGACCGACGAGCAGTACTTC
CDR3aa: CASSLQRETDEQYF

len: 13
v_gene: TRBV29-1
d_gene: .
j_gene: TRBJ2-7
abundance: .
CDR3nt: TGCAGCGTAGACCAGACAGGTACCTACGAGCAGTACTTC
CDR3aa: CSVDQTGTYEQYF

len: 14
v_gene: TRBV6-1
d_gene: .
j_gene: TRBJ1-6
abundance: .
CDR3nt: TGTGCCAGCGTGGACAGAACCTATAATTCACCCCTCCACTTT
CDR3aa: CASVDRTYNSPLHF

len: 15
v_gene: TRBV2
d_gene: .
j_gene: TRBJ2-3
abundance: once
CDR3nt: TGTGCCAGCAGTGAAGGGGGGACAAGCACAGATACGCAGTATTTT
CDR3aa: CASSEGGTSTDTQYF

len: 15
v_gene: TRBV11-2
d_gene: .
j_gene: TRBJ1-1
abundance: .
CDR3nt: TGTGCCAGCAGCTTAGGGGCGGGGAGGGGCACTGAAGCTTTCTTT
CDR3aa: CASSLGAGRGTEAFF

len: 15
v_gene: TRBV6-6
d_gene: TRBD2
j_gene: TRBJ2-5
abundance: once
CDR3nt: TGTGCCAGCAGCGGACTAGCGGGTGACCAAGAGACCCAGTACTTC
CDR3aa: CASSGLAGDQETQYF

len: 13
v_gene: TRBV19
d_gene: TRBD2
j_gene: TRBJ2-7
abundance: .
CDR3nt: TGTGCCAGCGGACTAGCCGGGACCTACGAGCAGTACTTC
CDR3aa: CASGLAGTYEQYF

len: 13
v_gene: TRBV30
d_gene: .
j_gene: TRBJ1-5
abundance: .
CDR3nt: TGTGCCTGGAGTGCGGCAGGCAATCAGCCCCAGCATTTT
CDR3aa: CAWSAAGNQPQHF

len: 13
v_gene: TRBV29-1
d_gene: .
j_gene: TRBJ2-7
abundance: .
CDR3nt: TGCAGCGTTGACCGGGACAACTCCTACGAGCAGTACTTC
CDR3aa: CSVDRDNSYEQYF

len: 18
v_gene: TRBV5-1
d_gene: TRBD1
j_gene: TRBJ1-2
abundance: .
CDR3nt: TGCGCCAGCAGCCTCGGAATTTCAGGGACAGGAGCGAACTATGGCTACACCTTC
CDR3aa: CASSLGISGTGANYGYTF

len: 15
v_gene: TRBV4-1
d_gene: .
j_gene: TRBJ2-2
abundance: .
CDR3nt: TGCGCCAGCAGCTCCCTGGTGGCAGCCACCGGGGAGCTGTTTTTT
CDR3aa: CASSSLVAATGELFF

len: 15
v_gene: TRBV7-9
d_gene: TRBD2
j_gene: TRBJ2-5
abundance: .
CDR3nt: TGTGCCAGCAGCTTATTTTTTAGCGGGCAAGAGACCCAGTACTTC
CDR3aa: CASSLFFSGQETQYF

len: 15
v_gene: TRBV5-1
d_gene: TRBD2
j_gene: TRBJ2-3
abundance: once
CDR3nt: TGCGCCAGCAGCCCGGGGACTAGCAGCACAGATACGCAGTATTTT
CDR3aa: CASSPGTSSTDTQYF

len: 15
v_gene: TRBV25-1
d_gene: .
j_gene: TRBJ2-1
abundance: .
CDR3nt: TGTGCCAGCAGAGACAGCTCGAGCTCCTACAATGAGCAGTTCTTC
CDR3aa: CASRDSSSSYNEQFF

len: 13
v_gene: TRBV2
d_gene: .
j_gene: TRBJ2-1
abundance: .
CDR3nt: TGTGCCAGCAGTGACTCTCGGCACAATGAGCAGTTCTTC
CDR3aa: CASSDSRHNEQFF

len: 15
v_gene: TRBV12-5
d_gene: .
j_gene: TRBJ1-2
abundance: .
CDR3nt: TGTGCTAGTGGTCCGTTGGGGGTCTGGAACTATGGCTACACCTTC
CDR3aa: CASGPLGVWNYGYTF

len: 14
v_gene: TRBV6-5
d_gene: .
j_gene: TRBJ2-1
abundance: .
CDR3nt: TGTGCCAGCAGTTCCGGGTCAACTGGACATGAGCAGTTCTTC
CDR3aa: CASSSGSTGHEQFF

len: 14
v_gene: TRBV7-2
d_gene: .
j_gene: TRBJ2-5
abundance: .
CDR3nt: TGTGCCAGCACGGTGGTTCCGTACCAAGAGACCCAGTACTTC
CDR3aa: CASTVVPYQETQYF

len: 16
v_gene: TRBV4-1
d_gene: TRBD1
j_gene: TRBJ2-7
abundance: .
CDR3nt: TGCGCCAGCAGCTGGGGACAGGGCATTTTCTCCTACGAGCAGTACTTC
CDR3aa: CASSWGQGIFSYEQYF

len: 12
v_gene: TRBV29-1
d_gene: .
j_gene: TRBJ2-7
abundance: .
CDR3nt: TGCAGCGTCTACGGACCGGGCTACGAGCAGTACTTC
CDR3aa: CSVYGPGYEQYF